A selection of T cell receptor beta chains follows, all from one sample in a study of CD8+ T cells in alopecia areata. Sequenced by immunoSEQ multiplex PCR; TCRdb stores in-frame clones only, minus some. The sample has about 300,000 clones; over 45% are singletons. The sequencing here drew on CD4+ T cells sorted from blood, taken at week 24, from a patient treated with tofacitinib. The receptors shown here come from a human donor with alopecia areata. CDR3s include the opening cysteine and the closing phenylalanine or tryptophan. The D gene is left open where the match is weak. Size is stated for part of the rows, as once, few or many counts, or as a class when the clone is expanded.

-	-	TRBV10-3	TRBJ1-5	TGTGCCATCAGTCCCCAAGGTAGCAATCAGCCCCAGCATTTT	CAISPQGSNQPQHF
-	-	TRBV14	TRBJ2-7	TGTGCCAGCAGCGAGGGGACCTACTACGAGCAGTACTTC	CASSEGTYYEQYF
-	TRBD1	TRBV7-9	TRBJ1-1	TGTGCCAGCAGCCCGGACAGGGCGGGCACTGAAGCTTTCTTT	CASSPDRAGTEAFF
once	TRBD2	TRBV2	TRBJ2-3	TGTGCCAGCAGTGAACTAGCGGTCACAGATACGCGGTATTTT	CASSELAVTDTRYF
-	-	TRBV30	TRBJ1-2	TGTGCCTGGAGTGTAGTAGCAGGCGGCTACACCTTC	CAWSVVAGGYTF
-	-	TRBV18	TRBJ1-2	TGTGCCAGCTCACCAAAGGACAGCCTGATGACGGGCTACACCTTC	CASSPKDSLMTGYTF
-	-	TRBV29-1	TRBJ1-1	TGCAGCGTTGAAAAACAGGTTAACACTGAAGCTTTCTTT	CSVEKQVNTEAFF
-	-	TRBV6-6	TRBJ1-1	TGTGCCAGCAATATCGCGGGGGGGAACACTGAAGCTTTCTTT	CASNIAGGNTEAFF
-	TRBD2	TRBV10-3	TRBJ2-5	TGTGCCATCAGTGAGAGCGGGGGGGAGACCCAGTACTTC	CAISESGGETQYF
-	-	TRBV7-8	TRBJ2-4	TGTGCCAGCAGTCATTCTCCCGTAGCCAAAAACATTCAGTACTTC	CASSHSPVAKNIQYF
-	-	TRBV25-1	TRBJ1-1	TGTGCCAGCAGTGACAGAAGTCTGAACACTGAAGCTTTCTTT	CASSDRSLNTEAFF
few	TRBD1	TRBV5-4	TRBJ2-1	TGTGCCAGCAGCTTGCAGGGGGCTAGTCAGTTCTTC	CASSLQGASQFF
-	TRBD1	TRBV9	TRBJ2-1	TGTGCCAGCAGCGGTGGACAGGGTAACAATGAGCAGTTCTTC	CASSGGQGNNEQFF
few	-	TRBV21-1	TRBJ1-5	TGTGCCAGCAGCAAGGGGACAGACCACAATCAGCCCCAGCATTTT	CASSKGTDHNQPQHF
-	TRBD2	TRBV25-1	TRBJ2-5	TGTGCCAGCAGTGGGCGAGGGGAACGGGGGGATACCCTGACCCAGTACTTC	CASSGRGERGDTLTQYF
-	-	TRBV5-6	TRBJ2-6	TGTGCCAGCAGCTCCGGGACAAGGGCGTCTGGGGCCAACGTCCTGACTTTC	CASSSGTRASGANVLTF
-	TRBD1	TRBV29-1	TRBJ1-1	TGCAGCGTTGGTCCGGGACAGGTAAATAGAGCTTTCTTT	CSVGPGQVNRAFF
-	-	TRBV25-1	TRBJ1-1	TGTGCCAGCAGTTCAGTGAACACTGAAGCTTTCTTT	CASSSVNTEAFF
-	TRBD1	TRBV7-8	TRBJ1-2	TGTGCCAGCAGCACTCGGACAGGCGGGACGACTGGCTACACCTTC	CASSTRTGGTTGYTF
-	-	TRBV7-6	TRBJ1-6	TGTGCCAGCGGGGCCTACGGGAATTCACCCCTCCACTTT	CASGAYGNSPLHF
-	-	TRBV7-2	TRBJ1-2	TGTGCCAGCAGCTTAGCCGGAGGGCACTATGGCTACACCTTC	CASSLAGGHYGYTF
-	-	TRBV30	TRBJ1-5	TGTGCCTGGAATGGACAGAGCAATCAGCCCCAGCATTTT	CAWNGQSNQPQHF
-	-	TRBV6-5	TRBJ2-7	TGTGCCAGCAGTTCGCGGGGACCCTTTTACGAGCAGTACTTC	CASSSRGPFYEQYF
-	-	TRBV5-6	TRBJ2-2	TGTGCCAGCAGCTTGGTTGGCAGGTCGAACACCGGGGAGCTGTTTTTT	CASSLVGRSNTGELFF
few	-	TRBV7-2	TRBJ1-1	TGTGCCAGCAGCTTGGAAGCGGGTTTAAGGACTGAAGCTTTCTTT	CASSLEAGLRTEAFF
few	TRBD1	TRBV25-1	TRBJ2-3	TGTGCCAGCTCGGACAGGGACTTCACAGATACGCAGTATTTT	CASSDRDFTDTQYF
few	TRBD2	TRBV30	TRBJ2-7	TGTGCCTGGAGCGCGGGACTAGCGGGGCCCCACGAGCAGTACTTC	CAWSAGLAGPHEQYF
once	TRBD1	TRBV6-5	TRBJ1-3	TGTGCCAGCAGGGACAGGGCGACTGGAAACACCATATATTTT	CASRDRATGNTIYF
-	-	TRBV30	TRBJ1-3	TGTGCCTGGAGCCCGGGACCCCTCTTGCCCATATATTTT	CAWSPGPLLPIYF
-	TRBD1	TRBV2	TRBJ2-7	TGTGCCAGCAGGGCCAGGACAGGCCTTGACTCCTACGAGCAGTACTTC	CASRARTGLDSYEQYF
-	-	TRBV30	TRBJ1-2	TGTGCCTGGATGGAGGGGGGCTATGGCTACACCTTC	CAWMEGGYGYTF
-	TRBD1	TRBV28	TRBJ1-2	TGTGCCAGCATCCCTTCCGGGACAGGGAAGGGCTACACCTTC	CASIPSGTGKGYTF
-	-	TRBV4-2	TRBJ1-1	TGTGCCAGCAGCCAAGATACCCCCTCGCAAGCTTTCTTT	CASSQDTPSQAFF
-	-	TRBV18	TRBJ2-7	TGTGCCAGCTCACCCCAGGTTCGTGGGAACTACTACGAGCAGTACTTC	CASSPQVRGNYYEQYF
-	TRBD1	TRBV28	TRBJ1-4	TGTGCCAGCAGTACACCGACAGGGTTTGGTGAAAAACTGTTTTTT	CASSTPTGFGEKLFF
-	TRBD2	TRBV10-3	TRBJ2-7	TGTGCCATCAGAGCCGGGACTAGCGGGGGGCACAGCTCCTACGAGCAGTACTTC	CAIRAGTSGGHSSYEQYF
few	-	TRBV30	TRBJ2-6	TGTGCCTGGAGCGGGGATAGGGCCAACGTCCTGACTTTC	CAWSGDRANVLTF